These 18 T cell receptor beta chains came from one sample sequenced in a study of cytomegalovirus exposure and HLA in healthy donors (TCRdb year 2017). Library creation used the immunoSEQ multiplex PCR assay. For the multiplex PCR, a mixture combining 60 forward primers for TCR Vbeta segments and 13 reverse primers for TCR Jbeta segments was used. Sourced from immuneACCESS, this table was stored by TCRdb with only in-frame sequences that have V and J called. A share of the clones is absent; for the studies checked, an unresolved V gene accounts for under half, and the remainder has no known explanation. The sample table contains about 110,000 clones; only one count was recorded for over 70% of them. The top ten clonotypes cover roughly 8.6% of the sample. Sequenced: PBMCs. The receptors originated from a woman in her forties in good health and CMV-seropositive.

V usage is TRBV19 and J usage is TRBJ2-4, with a possible D match to TRBD2 (6 bases). V shed 4 bases and J shed 4 bases, with 14 bases lying between them. The CDR3 is 15 residues long. CDR1 is LNHDA, CDR2 SQIVND, per germline (reference sequence). The CDR3 region has the DNA TGTGCCAGTAGTACCTCCGGGACTGGGAAAAACATTCAGTACTTC. Encoded protein: CASSTSGTGKNIQYF. Drawing the rest from reference TRBV19 and TRBJ2-4, the complete variable domain is DGGITQSPKYLFRKEGQNVTLSCEQNLNHDAMYWYRQDPGQGLRLIYYSQIVNDFQKGDIAEGYSVSREKKESFPLTVTSAQKNPTAFYLCASSTSGTGKNIQYFGAGTRLSVL.

The J gene is TRBJ1-1, the V gene TRBV7-9, with no clear D. The germline V gene encodes CDR1 SEHNR and CDR2 FQNEAQ (reference sequence). The CDR3 is made up of 15 amino acids. V was shortened by 7 bases and J by 4 bases, with 19 bases between the two germline ends. The CDR3: CASTFSSLLGTEAFF. In nucleotides, the CDR3 is TGTGCCAGCACCTTCTCATCCTTACTTGGCACTGAAGCTTTCTTT. The full variable domain, with the rest looked up from reference TRBV7-9 and TRBJ1-1, is DTGVSQNPRHKITKRGQNVTFRCDPISEHNRLYWYRQTLGQGPEFLTYFQNEAQLEKSRLLSDRFSAERPKGSFSTLEIQRTEQGDSAMYLCASTFSSLLGTEAFFGQGTRLTVV.

CDR3 in amino acids: CASSKAGGLWETQYF. The CDR3 coding sequence is TGTGCCAGCAGCAAAGCGGGGGGGCTATGGGAGACCCAGTACTTC. This chain uses TRBV5-4 with TRBJ2-5, with 10 bases fitting TRBD2. V dropped 4 bases and J dropped 5; count of bases not matched to a gene: 8. The CDR3 has 15 residues. The germline V gene has CDR1 SGHNT and CDR2 YYREEE (reference sequence).

The chain is built from TRBV7-6 and TRBJ2-2, with 11 bases matching TRBD2. Germline CDR1 is SGHVS and CDR2 is FNYEAQ. The trim removed 5 bases at V and 6 bases at J, leaving 11 bases unmatched. This CDR3 region has 17 residues. The CDR3 is CASSPLAGGSTSGELFF. In DNA form, the CDR3 reads TGTGCCAGCAGCCCCTTAGCGGGGGGGAGTACGTCCGGGGAGCTGTTTTTT.

The rearrangement links TRBV6-1 to TRBJ2-1, with 8 bases identical to TRBD2. V trimming: 7 bases; J trimming: 3 bases; junction bases outside the gene matches: 5. The CDR3 runs to 14 residues. The V gene's germline CDR1 is MNHNS and CDR2 SASEGT. This chain's CDR3 is CASTQRENYNEQFF. As DNA, the CDR3 is TGTGCCAGCACTCAGCGGGAGAACTACAATGAGCAGTTCTTC.

The chain carries TRBV10-2 and TRBJ2-1; D may be TRBD1 (6 bases). This CDR3 has 16 amino acids. Trimming pared 7 bases from V and 1 base from J, leaving 17 bases between. Germline CDR1 WSHSY, CDR2 SAAADI. The DNA of the CDR3 is TGCGCCAGCACTCCGAGCCGGGGACAATCCTACAATGAGCAGTTCTTC. It translates to CASTPSRGQSYNEQFF.

The chain combines TRBV9 with TRBJ2-5; 11 bases are a match to TRBD2. The CDR3 consists of 17 residues. V lost 0 bases and J lost 1; bases outside the gene matches: 5. Germline lookup yields CDR1 SGDLS and CDR2 YYNGEE. The CDR3 region is CASSVGDSGGAQETQYF. CDR3 bases: TGTGCCAGCAGCGTAGGGGATAGCGGGGGGGCCCAAGAGACCCAGTACTTC.

The chain couples TRBV21-1 to TRBJ2-5; the table calls TRBD2, which could not be checked here. TRBV21-1 is a pseudogene locus. CDR3 length: 13 residues. As DNA, the CDR3 is TGTGCCAGCAGCAAAGCGCGGGCACCGGCCCAGTACTTC. Protein product: CASSKARAPAQYF.

The chain joins TRBV4-1 to TRBJ1-1; 7 nucleotides align to TRBD1. J lost 1 base, V lost 3 bases, and 5 bases had no gene match. Germline V lookup: CDR1 MGHRA, CDR2 YSYEKL. This CDR3 comprises 15 residues. CDR3: CASSHIDRENTEAFF. CDR3 DNA: TGCGCCAGCAGCCACATTGACAGGGAGAACACTGAAGCTTTCTTT.

Remarks on this clone: A read error may produce the germline difference seen at one junction end. The rearrangement uses TRBV5-1 and TRBJ2-2, with TRBD2 identical over 11 bases. The CDR3 covers 17 residues. The germline CDR1 and CDR2 sequences are SGHRS and YFSETQ. The CDR3: CTSSPRLAGTNTGELFF. In DNA, the CDR3 is TGCACCAGCAGCCCCCGACTAGCGGGGACGAACACCGGGGAGCTGTTTTTT.

This chain's CDR3 is CASSRRGLGEQYF. The CDR3, as DNA: TGTGCCAGCAGTCGAAGGGGGCTTGGGGAGCAGTACTTC. This sequence joins TRBV2 and TRBJ2-7; TRBD1 matches at 7 bases. The V segment lost 5 bases and the J segment 7 bases; nucleotides outside the gene matches: 8. Germline CDR1 reads SNHLY; CDR2 reads FYNNEI. The CDR3 is made up of 13 amino acids.

The chain carries TRBV12-5 and TRBJ2-1; 8 bases are a match to TRBD2. Unmatched junction bases numbered 7, after V lost 5 bases and J lost 7 bases. This CDR3 spans 14 amino acids. Germline V gene sequence: CDR1 LGHNT, CDR2 FRNRAP. As DNA, the CDR3 is TGTGCTAGTGGTCCCCGGGGGGGGAGGAATGAGCAGTTCTTC. Its protein is CASGPRGGRNEQFF.

The rearrangement joins TRBV21-1 to TRBJ1-2; the D call of TRBD1 is as the table states it, not checked on the DNA. TRBV21-1 is a listed pseudogene. The CDR3 runs to 20 residues. CDR3 in DNA: TGTGCCAGCAGCAAAGGAAACTTTCTGTCGGCAGGGGGCTCTAACTATGGCTACACCTTC. Protein sequence: CASSKGNFLSAGGSNYGYTF.

J is TRBJ2-1 and V is TRBV11-2; 7 nucleotides line up with TRBD2. Germline trimming cut 10 bases from V and 7 bases from J; bases unmatched to any gene: 10. Germline V gene data show CDR1 as SGHAT and CDR2 as FQNNGV. This CDR3 region has 13 residues. DNA for the CDR3: TGTGCCACCTGGAAGACTAGCCTGAATGAGCAGTTCTTC. Amino acids: CATWKTSLNEQFF.

This chain connects TRBV14 to TRBJ2-5, with D tentatively TRBD2 (5 bases). The CDR3 has 12 residues. Germline V gene sequence: CDR1 SGHDN, CDR2 FVKESK. The germline V and J ends were trimmed by 6 bases and 7 bases, with 12 bases remaining between them. CDR3 amino acids: CASSPTRGTQYF. CDR3 in DNA: TGTGCCAGCAGTCCCACTCGGGGGACCCAGTACTTC.

This clone is a singleton in its sample. The chain links TRBV28 to TRBJ2-3; a possible D gene is TRBD2 (7 bases). The V end lost 3 bases, the J end lost 6 bases, and 19 bases lay between the germline ends. This CDR3 region has 16 residues. Germline loops: CDR1 MDHEN, CDR2 SYDVKM. CDR3 protein: CASSFPWGGAWDTQYF. The CDR3 bases are TGTGCCAGCAGTTTTCCCTGGGGGGGGGCTTGGGATACGCAGTATTTT.

The chain has TRBV5-1 and TRBJ2-3, with TRBD2 matching over 8 bases. V gave up 3 bases and J gave up 1 base; unmatched junction bases: 4. This CDR3 has 15 amino acids. Germline V gives CDR1 SGHRS, CDR2 YFSETQ. CDR3 in amino acids: CASSYGRAGTDTQYF. CDR3 coding DNA: TGCGCCAGCAGCTACGGGAGGGCCGGCACAGATACGCAGTATTTT. The whole variable domain, remainder taken from reference TRBV5-1 and TRBJ2-3, is KAGVTQTPRYLIKTRGQQVTLSCSPISGHRSVSWYQQTPGQGLQFLFEYFSETQRNKGNFPGRFSGRQFSNSRSEMNVSTLELGDSALYLCASSYGRAGTDTQYFGPGTRLTVL.

About this clone: A read error may account for a junction end that differs from germline. The chain employs TRBV7-9 and TRBJ2-6, with TRBD2 matching over 10 bases. The CDR3 has 19 amino acids. The germline CDR1 and CDR2 sequences are SEHNR and FQNEAQ (reference sequence). DNA for the CDR3: TGTGCCAGCAGCTGGCCAGGACTAGCGGTATTCTCTGAGGCCAACGTCCTGACTTTC. Protein product: CASSWPGLAVFSEANVLTF.